What follows are 31 T cell receptor beta chains derived from one specimen sequenced in a study of blood T cells in healthy people across ages. A second PCR, run for roughly 7 to 11 cycles, used a sample-barcoded 5' primer plus a J-beta primer mix. TCRdb called the 5' RACE reads again in MiXCR, with one record for every CDR3 protein. The table records more than 700,000 distinct CDR3 sequences, approximately 53% of them present only once. Sequenced: blood. Source of these receptors: a man older than 75 in good health.

This clonotype was seen a handful of times. The chain recombines TRBV3-1 with TRBJ1-5; D gene unclear. CDR1 is LGHDT, CDR2 YNNKEL, per germline (reference sequence). The CDR3 spans 13 residues. Trimming left V 0 bases short and J 7 bases short, with 7 bases between. CDR3 nucleotides: TGTGCCAGCAGCCAAGAGGGGAACCAGCCCCAGCATTTT. Translating gives CASSQEGNQPQHF.

CDR3 region: CASSDPRRGRSNQPQHF. The DNA for the CDR3 is TGTGCCAGCAGTGACCCCCGACGGGGCAGGAGCAATCAGCCCCAGCATTTT. The chain combines TRBV25-1 with TRBJ1-5, with TRBD1 as a possible D gene (5 bases). V was clipped by 3 bases and J by 1 base, with 16 bases between them. Per germline, CDR1 MGHDK and CDR2 SYGVNS. The CDR3 extends over 17 amino acids.

The V gene is TRBV12-3 or TRBV12-4, the J gene TRBJ1-1, with 8 bases matching TRBD1. The CDR3 extends over 11 amino acids. The trim removed 4 bases at V and 10 bases at J, leaving 2 bases unmatched. CDR3: CASSSGQGAFF. The CDR3 bases are TGTGCCAGCAGTTCCGGACAGGGAGCTTTCTTT.

The chain combines TRBV20-1 with TRBJ2-2, with 8 bases identical to TRBD1. The CDR3 totals 16 residues. With 6 bases clipped from V and 1 base from J, the junction kept 10 bases outside the gene matches. Germline CDR1 reads DFQATT; CDR2 reads SNEGSKA (reference sequence). In DNA form, the CDR3 reads TGCAGTGCCTTAGACCCCGGGACAGGGAACACCGGGGAGCTGTTTTTT. Protein: CSALDPGTGNTGELFF.

V gene TRBV14 combines with J gene TRBJ2-1; 10 bases agree with TRBD2. The CDR3 is 18 residues long. CDR1 is SGHDN, CDR2 FVKESK, per germline. The J segment lost 7 bases and the V segment lost 0 bases, leaving 12 bases of the junction unmatched. The CDR3 loop reads CASSQEGPLAGVENEQFF. In nucleotides, the CDR3 is TGTGCCAGCAGCCAAGAAGGCCCCCTAGCGGGAGTCGAGAATGAGCAGTTCTTC.

This rearrangement joins TRBV4-3 to TRBJ2-5, with TRBD1 matching over 8 bases. Unmatched junction bases numbered 11, after V lost 0 bases and J lost 5 bases. Germline assignment: CDR1 LGHNA and CDR2 YSLEER. This CDR3 comprises 17 residues. The CDR3 region is CASSQDPQTGDKETQYF. The CDR3 DNA follows: TGCGCCAGCAGCCAAGATCCCCAGACAGGGGACAAGGAGACCCAGTACTTC.

The chain combines TRBV11-3 with TRBJ2-5; 8 nucleotides line up with TRBD2. This CDR3 spans 15 amino acids. Germline V gives CDR1 SGHNT, CDR2 YENEEA. J lost 11 bases, V lost 2 bases, and 13 bases had no gene match. The CDR3 spells CASSLNSGSFNEQYF. In nucleotides, the CDR3 is TGTGCCAGCAGCTTAAACAGCGGGAGCTTCAATGAGCAGTACTTC.

The genes are TRBV6-5 and TRBJ2-7, with TRBD1 as a possible D gene (6 bases). The V end was cut by 0 bases, the J end by 1 base, with 10 bases between. Germline V gene data show CDR1 as MNHEY and CDR2 as SVGAGI. This CDR3 region has 15 residues. In nucleotides, the CDR3 is TGTGCCAGCAGTTACTCGGGCAGGGGATCCTACGAGCAGTACTTC. This sequence encodes CASSYSGRGSYEQYF.

The chain uses TRBV29-1 and TRBJ2-1; 13 positions match TRBD2. The CDR3 is made up of 14 amino acids. Looked up from germline, CDR1 is SQVTM and CDR2 is ANQGSEA. With V trimmed by 6 bases and J by 9 bases, 8 bases remained unmatched. In nucleotides, the CDR3 is TGCAGCGTCATGGGACTAGCGGGAATGGGTGAGCAGTTCTTC. This translates into CSVMGLAGMGEQFF.

The chain couples TRBV11-2 to TRBJ2-5, with D unresolved. The ends were cut back, 4 bases at V and 4 bases at J, with 4 bases in the middle. The CDR3 runs to 11 residues. Germline V gene data show CDR1 as SGHAT and CDR2 as FQNNGV. CDR3 coding DNA: TGTGCCAGCAGCTCAATAGAGACCCAGTACTTC. This codes for CASSSIETQYF.

This chain joins TRBV24-1 and TRBJ2-1, with TRBD2 matching 7 bases. V was clipped by 6 bases and J by 1 base; unmatched bases: 11. This CDR3 is 17 amino acids long. The germline CDR1 and CDR2 sequences are KGHDR and SFDVKD. The CDR3: CATSSGLPSGSYNEQFF. The CDR3, as DNA: TGTGCCACCAGTTCTGGACTACCTAGCGGTTCCTACAATGAGCAGTTCTTC.

The rearrangement joins TRBV20-1 to TRBJ2-7, with D unresolved. Looked up from germline, CDR1 is DFQATT and CDR2 is SNEGSKA (reference sequence). This CDR3 has 15 residues. Trimming shortened V by 0 bases and J by 2 bases, and 14 bases separated the two germline ends. The CDR3 region has the DNA TGCAGTGCTAGAGATCTGAGGTCTGATACCTACGAGCAGTACTTC. This encodes CSARDLRSDTYEQYF.

The chain carries TRBV24-1 and TRBJ2-1; D gene uncertain. The CDR3 sequence is 11 residues long. CDR1 and CDR2 from the germline V gene are KGHDR and SFDVKD. V was trimmed by 2 bases and J by 9 bases, leaving 4 bases between them. The CDR3 sequence is CATSDSSEQFF. The DNA of the CDR3 is TGTGCCACCAGTGATTCTAGTGAGCAGTTCTTC.

The J gene is TRBJ2-1, the V gene TRBV24-1, with 8 bases fitting TRBD1. The germline CDR1 and CDR2 sequences are KGHDR and SFDVKD. Germline trimming cut 4 bases from V and 8 bases from J; bases unmatched to any gene: 9. The CDR3 covers 15 residues. The chain's CDR3 is CATSDVRDRSDEQFF. In DNA, the CDR3 is TGTGCCACCAGTGACGTCCGGGACAGGTCGGATGAGCAGTTCTTC.

V usage is TRBV2 and J usage is TRBJ1-2; 7 bases line up with TRBD1. CDR3 length: 13 amino acids. Trimming at V came to 7 bases and at J to 3 bases, leaving 5 bases not matched to a gene. The germline gives CDR1 SNHLY, CDR2 FYNNEI. The CDR3 DNA is TGTGCCAGCATGGGAGGGGGCTACTATGGCTACACCTTC. Translation gives CASMGGGYYGYTF.

The chain has TRBV6-5 and TRBJ1-6; 7 bases agree with TRBD1. The CDR3 extends over 17 amino acids. V was clipped by 3 bases and J by 9 bases; unmatched bases: 14. Per the germline V gene, CDR1 is MNHEY and CDR2 is SVGAGI. CDR3 in DNA: TGTGCCAGCAGTTATCTCATACGGGACAGAGTCATTTCACCCCTCCACTTT. Its translation: CASSYLIRDRVISPLHF.

This clonotype has only a few counts. The rearrangement links TRBV29-1 to TRBJ2-7; 10 bases agree with TRBD1. Germline-derived CDR1 and CDR2 are SQVTM and ANQGSEA. V shed 5 bases and J 2 bases; nucleotides not matched to a gene: 3. There are 13 residues in the CDR3. CDR3 sequence: CSVWGTGAYEQYF. CDR3 in DNA: TGCAGCGTTTGGGGGACAGGGGCCTACGAGCAGTACTTC.

About this clonotype: A much larger clone differs from this one at a single base, so this may be a read error. The chain uses TRBV6-2 or TRBV6-3 and TRBJ2-5; TRBD2 matches at 12 bases. The CDR3 totals 15 residues. Germline V gene data show CDR1 as MNHEY and CDR2 as SVGEGT. V was pared by 5 bases and J by 5 bases, with 6 bases of the junction left unmatched. The CDR3 reads CASSHFGLAGETQYF. In nucleotides, the CDR3 is TGTGCCAGCAGTCACTTCGGACTAGCGGGGGAGACCCAGTACTTC.

The chain carries TRBV2 and TRBJ2-1; 9 bases line up with TRBD2. V was pared by 4 bases and J by 0 bases, with 1 base of the junction left unmatched. Germline loops: CDR1 SNHLY, CDR2 FYNNEI. The CDR3 length is 15 residues. CDR3: CASSASGASYNEQFF. Written as DNA, the CDR3 is TGTGCCAGCAGTGCTAGCGGGGCCTCCTACAATGAGCAGTTCTTC.

This chain connects TRBV6-5 to TRBJ2-3, with 7 bases aligning to TRBD1. Germline CDR1 MNHEY, CDR2 SVGAGI. This CDR3 region has 15 residues. V was clipped by 2 bases and J by 14 bases; unmatched bases: 16. CDR3 residues: CASSYLAGGHRYAYF. Written as DNA, the CDR3 is TGTGCCAGCAGTTACCTGGCAGGGGGTCACAGATACGCGTATTTT.

The chain couples TRBV9 to TRBJ2-3; the D gene is possibly TRBD2 (5 bases). The CDR3 loop spans 17 amino acids. Germline assignment: CDR1 SGDLS and CDR2 YYNGEE. V lost 0 bases and J lost 0, with 14 bases in between. CDR3 amino acids: CASSVEGLAVSTDTQYF. For the CDR3, the DNA is TGTGCCAGCAGCGTAGAAGGCCTAGCAGTCAGCACAGATACGCAGTATTTT.

The chain carries TRBV19 and TRBJ2-6; tentative D call: TRBD1 (6 bases). Germline CDR1 reads LNHDA; CDR2 reads SQIVND (reference sequence). The V gene lost 8 bases and the J gene lost 0 bases, with 14 bases spanning the gap. The CDR3 spans 16 residues. CDR3 sequence: CASLGQPHSGANVLTF. In DNA, the CDR3 is TGTGCCAGTCTTGGACAGCCTCACTCTGGGGCCAACGTCCTGACTTTC.

This clonotype was counted ten times or more. Mismatch with germline at one junction end may stem from a read error. This chain connects TRBV7-2 to TRBJ2-5; 9 bases agree with TRBD1. CDR1 is SGHTA, CDR2 FQGNSA, per germline. The CDR3 is 13 residues long. Here the CDR3 reads CASSRGQGETQYF. Here the CDR3 DNA reads TGCGCCAGCAGCCGGGGACAGGGAGAGACCCAGTACTTC.

J is TRBJ1-4 and V is TRBV7-9, with D unresolved. The germline V gene encodes CDR1 SEHNR and CDR2 FQNEAQ (reference sequence). Trimming shortened V by 2 bases and J by 2 bases, and 12 bases separated the two germline ends. The CDR3 is made up of 16 amino acids. Written as DNA, the CDR3 is TGTGCCAGCAGCTTAAGAGTTGCGGGCACTAATGAAAAACTGTTTTTT. Translation: CASSLRVAGTNEKLFF.

The J gene is TRBJ2-4, the V gene TRBV9; D gene unclear. The tail of the sequence fits TRBJ2-7 better, so the J call may be wrong. Per the germline V gene, CDR1 is SGDLS and CDR2 is YYNGEE. This CDR3 is 13 amino acids long. This chain's CDR3 is CASSPDLVHEQYF. The DNA for the CDR3 is TGTGCCAGCAGCCCCGACCTAGTCCACGAGCAGTACTTC.

This clonotype was seen a single time. The J gene is TRBJ2-6, the V gene TRBV28; D might be TRBD1 or TRBD2, each matching 5 bases. V was trimmed by 5 bases and J by 1 base, leaving 18 bases between them. The CDR3 has 18 residues. The germline V gene has CDR1 MDHEN and CDR2 SYDVKM. CDR3 coding DNA: TGTGCCAGCAGTCCCGTCGGGGCCTTTACGTCTGGGGCCAACGTCCTGACTTTC. Protein: CASSPVGAFTSGANVLTF.

CDR3: CAVARVTYEQYF. The CDR3 DNA sequence: TGTGCCGTCGCCCGTGTTACCTACGAGCAGTACTTC. The V and J genes are TRBV7-9 and TRBJ2-7, with D unresolved. V shed 11 bases and J shed 2 bases, with 13 bases lying between them. From germline, CDR1 is SEHNR and CDR2 FQNEAQ (reference sequence). CDR3 length: 12 residues.

The genes are TRBV20-1 and TRBJ2-4; the match to TRBD2 covers 12 bases. CDR1 and CDR2 (germline): DFQATT, SNEGSKA (reference sequence). Unmatched junction bases numbered 12, after V lost 5 bases and J lost 13 bases. The CDR3 consists of 14 residues. CDR3: CSAPGLAGTREQYF. CDR3 nucleotides: TGCAGTGCTCCTGGACTAGCGGGGACTCGGGAGCAGTACTTC.

This chain uses TRBV2 with TRBJ2-7, with TRBD2 matching 8 bases. Germline loops: CDR1 SNHLY, CDR2 FYNNEI. The CDR3 is 18 residues long. The trim removed 2 bases at V and 2 bases at J, leaving 14 bases unmatched. The DNA of the CDR3 is TGTGCCAGCAGTGAACCGGGCTCCCAACTAGCGGCAACCTACGAGCAGTACTTC. Protein product: CASSEPGSQLAATYEQYF.

The CDR3 region is CASGVWGPDEQFF. The CDR3 nucleotides read TGTGCTAGTGGTGTGTGGGGTCCTGATGAGCAGTTCTTC. The gene calls are TRBV12-5 and TRBJ2-1; no clear D. Between the trimmed V and J ends, which lost 5 bases and 8 bases, there was a span of 13 bases. This CDR3 has 13 amino acids. CDR1 and CDR2 from the germline V gene are LGHNT and FRNRAP.

V is TRBV20-1 and J is TRBJ1-4; D call uncertain. The germline CDR1 and CDR2 sequences are DFQATT and SNEGSKA (reference sequence). The V end was cut by 3 bases, the J end by 4 bases, with 6 bases between. The CDR3 is 12 residues long. CDR3 sequence (DNA): TGCAGTGCTAGGGCTAATAATGAAAAACTGTTTTTT. Its protein product is CSARANNEKLFF.